The 13 T cell receptor beta chains presented below share a single source sample, sequenced in a study of blood T cells in healthy people across ages. For the second PCR, which ran for roughly 7 to 11 cycles, a sample-barcoded 5' primer and a J-beta primer mix were used. TCRdb redid the calling of the 5' RACE reads with MiXCR, one entry per CDR3 protein. The table has some 930,000 distinct CDR3 sequences, under 35% seen once; the top ten hold around 9.6%. The same data also contributed to another study, on T cells of mothers and their children.

Sequencing input: blood. Receptors originate from a woman in her thirties or forties in good health.

The chain combines TRBV7-6 with TRBJ1-6, with unresolved D. Germline CDR1 is SGHVS and CDR2 is FNYEAQ. The length of the CDR3 is 13 residues. The V end was cut by 1 base, the J end by 9 bases, with 7 bases between. The CDR3 spells CASSLEGGSPLHF. DNA for the CDR3: TGTGCCAGCAGCTTAGAGGGCGGTTCACCCCTCCACTTT.

The chain couples TRBV7-2 to TRBJ2-3; 7 nucleotides match TRBD1. V lost 8 bases to trimming and J lost 1 base; unmatched junction nucleotides: 3. The CDR3 has 13 residues. The germline CDR1 and CDR2 sequences are SGHTA and FQGNSA. The CDR3 sequence: CASATGGTDTQYF. The DNA for the CDR3 is TGTGCCAGCGCCACAGGGGGCACAGATACGCAGTATTTT.

This clonotype came up many times. The chain combines TRBV5-1 with TRBJ2-7, with 12 bases fitting TRBD1. V lost 4 bases, J lost 0 bases, and 5 bases stayed unmatched. This CDR3 has 16 amino acids. Germline CDR1 is SGHRS and CDR2 is YFSETQ. In DNA form, the CDR3 reads TGCGCCAGCAGCGGGACAGGGGGCTTTAGCTCCTACGAGCAGTACTTC. It is translated as CASSGTGGFSSYEQYF.

J is TRBJ1-1 and V is TRBV27; D remains unclear. This CDR3 is built from 11 residues. Deletions cut 10 bases from V and 3 bases from J, with 9 bases between. From germline, CDR1 is MNHEY and CDR2 SMNVEV (reference sequence). The CDR3 sequence: CATHRDTEAFF. The CDR3 DNA reads as TGTGCCACTCACCGGGACACTGAAGCTTTCTTT.

The chain is built from TRBV6-2 or TRBV6-3 and TRBJ1-2; D gene unclear. The germline V and J ends were trimmed by 6 bases and 7 bases, with 12 bases remaining between them. Germline assignment: CDR1 MNHEY and CDR2 SVGEGT. The CDR3 consists of 12 residues. CDR3 region: CASSLRLGGYTF. CDR3 DNA sequence: TGTGCCAGCAGCCTGAGACTTGGTGGCTACACCTTC.

The chain uses TRBV7-9 and TRBJ2-1, with 9 bases that match TRBD2. The CDR3 spans 16 residues. Per germline, CDR1 SEHNR and CDR2 FQNEAQ (reference sequence). J was trimmed by 2 bases and V by 1 base; bases with no gene match: 3. This CDR3 is CASSLGTSATYNEQFF. In nucleotides, the CDR3 is TGTGCCAGCAGCTTAGGGACTAGCGCCACCTACAATGAGCAGTTCTTC.

Many counts were recorded for this clonotype. This chain connects TRBV12-3 or TRBV12-4 to TRBJ1-2; TRBD1 is a possible D gene (5 bases). The CDR3 length is 13 residues. V lost 2 bases to trimming and J lost 6 bases, with 10 bases between them. In nucleotides, the CDR3 is TGTGCCAGCAGTTTATCCAGGGTAGATGGCTACACCTTC. Protein product: CASSLSRVDGYTF.

This clonotype was detected many times. The CDR3 DNA follows: TGCGCCAGCAGCTTGAGGGCCGGGGGTCAATCCTACAATGAGCAGTTCTTC. Translated: CASSLRAGGQSYNEQFF. This chain links TRBV5-1 with TRBJ2-1, with TRBD2 as a possible D gene (6 bases). Germline V gene lookup returns CDR1 SGHRS and CDR2 YFSETQ. This CDR3 spans 17 amino acids. V lost 1 base and J 1 base, leaving 15 bases between the germline ends. Full variable domain (remainder filled in from reference TRBV5-1 and TRBJ2-1): KAGVTQTPRYLIKTRGQQVTLSCSPISGHRSVSWYQQTPGQGLQFLFEYFSETQRNKGNFPGRFSGRQFSNSRSEMNVSTLELGDSALYLCASSLRAGGQSYNEQFFGPGTRLTVL.

This clonotype has a count of ten or more. The chain links TRBV20-1 to TRBJ1-6; 7 nucleotides match TRBD1. This CDR3 spans 16 amino acids. The J segment lost 9 bases and the V segment lost 5 bases, leaving 16 bases of the junction unmatched. Germline values: CDR1 DFQATT, CDR2 SNEGSKA (reference sequence). The CDR3 protein is CSALTGEIYRGSPLHF. In DNA, the CDR3 is TGCAGTGCTTTAACAGGGGAGATTTATCGAGGTTCACCCCTCCACTTT.

J is TRBJ1-4 and V is TRBV5-6; D is perhaps TRBD1 (5 bases). V gave up 2 bases and J gave up 2 bases, with 13 bases separating them. CDR1 and CDR2 from the germline V gene are SGHDT and YYEEEE. This CDR3 region has 16 residues. DNA of the CDR3: TGTGCCAGCAGCTTCAGGGACGGAAGCACTAATGAAAAACTGTTTTTT. Translated: CASSFRDGSTNEKLFF.

This clonotype came up a few times. The CDR3 sequence: CASSYQGTASGYGYTF. In DNA, the CDR3 is TGTGCCAGCAGCTATCAGGGGACCGCCTCTGGGTATGGCTACACCTTC. This chain joins TRBV7-2 and TRBJ1-2; TRBD1 is a possible D gene (6 bases). Germline values: CDR1 SGHTA, CDR2 FQGNSA. This CDR3 is built from 16 residues. Trimming took 4 bases from V and 5 from J, leaving 20 bases between them.

This clonotype was found a few times. The chain carries TRBV20-1 and TRBJ1-2, with D unclear. Germline values: CDR1 DFQATT, CDR2 SNEGSKA (reference sequence). V was trimmed by 6 bases and J by 3 bases, leaving 14 bases between them. This CDR3 comprises 13 residues. Written as DNA, the CDR3 is TGCAGTGCAAACCTTAGATCAGACTATGGCTACACCTTC. The encoded protein is CSANLRSDYGYTF.

The chain combines TRBV20-1 with TRBJ1-2; D may be TRBD1 (5 bases). Trimming left V 5 bases short and J 3 bases short, with 16 bases between. Germline V gene lookup returns CDR1 DFQATT and CDR2 SNEGSKA (reference sequence). This CDR3 region has 14 residues. Written as DNA, the CDR3 is TGCAGTGCTCCCACCCGGGTAGGGGACTATGGCTACACCTTC. Its translation is CSAPTRVGDYGYTF.